This TCR beta chain was obtained from a study of shared clonotypes between healthy human individuals. Study in general: Contributing individuals were a couple of females and a few males aged 18 to 49.

V gave up 6 bases and J gave up 4 bases; unmatched junction bases: 16. This CDR3 spans 17 amino acids. CDR1 SGHNT and CDR2 YYREEE come from the germline V gene (reference sequence). Only in-frame clones appear in the TCRdb table, and some are missing; sequencing was by immunoSEQ multiplex PCR. The sample lists 800,000 to 1,200,000 clones; around 78% were seen once. With respect to this clone: Its specificity is unknown.

Whole-study findings and limits: Only a few donors were included, so the genetic and exposure-history diversity represented was limited. Sorted-subset samples were not fully sequenced, rarefaction indicated.

The sequenced material came from memory CD4+ T cells from PBMCs. Noted subset: CD45RA-negative fraction. The V and J genes are TRBV5-4 and TRBJ2-5; TRBD1 aligns across 9 bases. The receptor was isolated from a young man in good health. Some clones in this sample may be carry-over from other donors' samples. The CDR3 sequence: CASTPGGGQGVLETQYF. CDR3 coding DNA: TGTGCCAGCACCCCAGGGGGGGGACAGGGTGTCTTAGAGACCCAGTACTTC.